The present T cell receptor beta chain was sequenced within a study of T cells in women clearing cervical HPV infection. The wider study: Case blood was drawn a median about 150 days after lesion detection. Study-wide points: Richness plus V gene abundances separated cases from controls with AUC about 0.8. TRBV6-7 abundance was lower in cases than controls (0.11% versus 0.16%).

Germline V gives CDR1 SNHLY, CDR2 FYNNEI. The CDR3 extends over 12 amino acids. V lost 8 bases and J lost 1, with 9 bases in between. For this clone: Its antigen is not known. Sequencing ends 3 residues short of the CDR3 end; the germline J gene provides the rest.

The table came from immunoSEQ multiplex PCR; TCRdb's copy has only in-frame clones and leaves some out. The table lists 40,000 to 60,000 clones. This receptor was taken from a woman between 18 and 69 years old with a cervical HPV16 infection that either progressed to CIN3+ or cleared (not recorded which). The V gene is TRBV2, the J gene TRBJ2-7, with unresolved D. Sequencing was done on a sample of blood buffy coat. CDR3 DNA, as far as it was read: TGTGCCAGCTCTATCGGGTCCTACGAG. This sequence encodes CASSIGSYE. The CDR3 as a whole reads CASSIGSYEQYF.